The clone carrying this T cell receptor (beta chain) has a single count. Its specificity is unknown. This sample is part of a study of cytotoxic CD8 clonotypes in ibrutinib-treated CLL. Looking at the study overall: There were roughly 10 relapsed/refractory patients and about 14 treatment-naive patients, and around 18 were IGHV unmutated. Whole-study findings and limits: Baseline values of clonality outstripped age-matched healthy donors and followed circulating CD8+ T-cell counts.

Sequencing was performed with immunoSEQ multiplex PCR; in TCRdb, only in-frame clones are kept and a portion is missing. The sample lists about 270,000 clones; 65% to 85% were seen once. The germline V gene encodes CDR1 MGHDK and CDR2 SYGVNS. The length of the CDR3 is 15 residues. V lost 4 bases and J lost 0, with 12 bases in between. The origin of this receptor is a human donor with chronic lymphocytic leukemia. The rearrangement joins TRBV25-1 to TRBJ1-2, with D perhaps TRBD1 (6 bases). This specimen was PBMCs, taken at disease progression, from a patient treated with ibrutinib. The CDR3 bases are TGTGCCAGCAGTGCCTACAGGGCCTCTAACTATGGCTACACCTTC. Amino acid sequence: CASSAYRASNYGYTF.